This T cell receptor (beta chain) stems from a study of blood T cell repertoires in COVID-19. Study-level background: The United States, Italy and Spain were the sources of the acute and convalescent COVID-19 samples. Sample material is recorded as cDNA or gDNA derived from T cells, B-cell-depleted T cells, or PBMCs.

Generated by immunoSEQ multiplex PCR, the TCRdb table keeps only in-frame clones and is missing some. The table has 200,000 to 300,000 clones, around nine tenths seen once. Germline CDR1 and CDR2: SGHNT and YENEEA. The CDR3 is 18 residues long. Germline trimming cut 0 bases from V and 2 bases from J; bases unmatched to any gene: 8. The receptor's source is a woman between 55 and 75 years old who had recovered from COVID-19. The source material was peripheral blood. J is TRBJ2-3 and V is TRBV11-3, with 10 bases matching TRBD2. This CDR3 is CASSLERSGLAVTDTQYF. CDR3 in DNA: TGTGCCAGCAGCTTAGAGCGCTCAGGACTAGCGGTCACAGATACGCAGTATTTT.